A single sample is the source of the 32 T cell receptor beta chains below, sequenced in a study of OX40 agonist ivuxolimab in advanced cancers. Data came from immunoSEQ multiplex PCR; TCRdb stores just in-frame clones and leaves some out. The repertoire holds over 50,000 clones, 88% seen once, with 1.5% in the top ten. The sequenced sample was CD4+ or CD8+ T cells sorted from blood, obtained in a trial of the OX40 agonist ivuxolimab. Receptor source: an adult with an advanced solid tumor such as melanoma, head and neck, liver or kidney cancer.

The chain has TRBV19 and TRBJ1-2, with D possibly being TRBD1 (5 bases). This CDR3 is 13 amino acids long. Per the germline V gene, CDR1 is LNHDA and CDR2 is SQIVND (reference sequence). V gave up 1 base and J gave up 8 bases, with 11 bases separating them. CDR3 sequence reads: CASSIGTISGYTF. Here the CDR3 DNA reads TGTGCCAGTAGTATAGGGACAATCTCCGGCTACACCTTC.

V and J are TRBV7-9 and TRBJ2-2; D remains ambiguous. This CDR3 has 13 amino acids. Trimming stripped 6 bases from V and 7 bases from J, with 12 bases between. Germline loops: CDR1 SEHNR, CDR2 FQNEAQ (reference sequence). The CDR3 DNA reads as TGTGCCAGCAGAGGATCTGTTAACGGGGAGCTGTTTTTT. Residues: CASRGSVNGELFF.

The genes are TRBV6-5 and TRBJ1-3; D not certain. The CDR3 is made up of 11 amino acids. Germline CDR1 reads MNHEY; CDR2 reads SVGAGI. With 7 bases removed from V and 8 bases from J, the gap between germline ends came to 9 bases. Here the CDR3 reads CASTSGYTIYF. The CDR3 nucleotides are TGTGCCAGCACCTCTGGGTACACCATATATTTT.

The chain is built from TRBV10-3 and TRBJ1-5; TRBD1 matches 7 bases. Trimming took 0 bases from V and 2 from J; bases not matched to a gene: 7. CDR3 size: 17 residues. Germline V gene lookup returns CDR1 ENHRY and CDR2 SYGVKD. The CDR3 DNA is TGTGCCATCAGTGAGTCAGGAGGGGGCGGTGGCAATCAGCCCCAGCATTTT. Translating it yields CAISESGGGGGNQPQHF.

This clone was seen once. V usage is TRBV6-4 and J usage is TRBJ1-1; weak D call: TRBD1 (6 bases). V lost 5 bases, J lost 8 bases, and 27 bases lay in between. Germline assignment: CDR1 MRHNA and CDR2 SNTAGT. CDR3 length: 17 amino acids. This CDR3 reads CASSPYPQGTTHNEAFF. CDR3 coding DNA: TGTGCCAGCAGTCCCTACCCACAGGGAACGACCCACAACGAAGCTTTCTTT.

The chain employs TRBV5-8 and TRBJ1-4; a weak D match, TRBD1 (5 bases). V lost 3 bases to trimming and J lost 5 bases, with 8 bases between them. In germline, CDR1 is SGHTS, CDR2 YDEGEE. The CDR3 has 13 amino acids. The CDR3 is CASSSGGNEKLFF. The CDR3 nucleotides are TGTGCCAGCAGCTCCGGGGGGAATGAAAAACTGTTTTTT.

The chain recombines TRBV5-1 with TRBJ2-3, with unresolved D. Trimming shortened V by 0 bases and J by 0 bases, and 5 bases separated the two germline ends. CDR1 is SGHRS, CDR2 YFSETQ, per germline. The CDR3 runs 14 residues. The CDR3 loop is CASSLGRSTDTQYF. The CDR3 DNA follows: TGCGCCAGCAGCTTGGGACGGAGCACAGATACGCAGTATTTT. The full variable domain, in which reference TRBV5-1 and TRBJ2-3 provide the parts outside the CDR3, is KAGVTQTPRYLIKTRGQQVTLSCSPISGHRSVSWYQQTPGQGLQFLFEYFSETQRNKGNFPGRFSGRQFSNSRSEMNVSTLELGDSALYLCASSLGRSTDTQYFGPGTRLTVL.

The chain has TRBV6-1 and TRBJ1-1; D not resolved. This CDR3 region has 14 residues. The germline V gene encodes CDR1 MNHNS and CDR2 SASEGT. Trimming left V 8 bases short and J 1 base short, with 14 bases between. CDR3 bases: TGTGCCAGCGAGAGGTCCAGCTCGAACACTGAAGCTTTCTTT. Translated, it gives CASERSSSNTEAFF.

This rearrangement joins TRBV10-3 to TRBJ1-6, with 8 bases that match TRBD1. The germline V gene has CDR1 ENHRY and CDR2 SYGVKD. The junction had 6 bases not matched to a gene; V was cut back by 3 bases and J by 8 bases. The CDR3 runs to 15 residues. Here the CDR3 DNA reads TGTGCCATCAGTGACACGACAGGGGTCGATTCACCCCTCCACTTT. The encoded protein is CAISDTTGVDSPLHF.

This chain connects TRBV19 to TRBJ1-5; TRBD1 is a possible D gene (6 bases). Trimming left V 6 bases short and J 0 bases short, with 12 bases between. The CDR3 spans 15 residues. The germline gives CDR1 LNHDA, CDR2 SQIVND (reference sequence). The CDR3 sequence is CASREGGYSNQPQHF. CDR3 DNA sequence: TGTGCCAGTAGAGAGGGGGGTTATAGCAATCAGCCCCAGCATTTT.

The V call is TRBV7-6, the J call TRBJ2-7; 15 bases agree with TRBD2. Germline V gene data show CDR1 as SGHVS and CDR2 as FNYEAQ. Trimming removed 4 bases from V and 7 bases from J; junction bases left unmatched: 8. The CDR3 is made up of 16 amino acids. CDR3 coding DNA: TGTGCCAGCAGCTACAGGTCCGGGACTAGCGGGGGGGAGCAGTACTTC. Translation gives CASSYRSGTSGGEQYF.

The table lists this clone with a count of one. This chain's CDR3 is CSGRTSGAYNEQFF. The CDR3 region has the DNA TGCAGCGGGCGTACTAGCGGGGCCTACAATGAGCAGTTCTTC. The chain combines TRBV29-1 with TRBJ2-1; 10 bases match TRBD2. Germline V gene lookup returns CDR1 SQVTM and CDR2 ANQGSEA. This CDR3 is 14 amino acids long. J gave up 2 bases and V 7 bases, and 5 bases lay outside the gene matches.

The rearrangement links TRBV5-1 to TRBJ2-1; 7 nucleotides line up with TRBD2. The CDR3 loop spans 15 amino acids. V lost 7 bases, J lost 4 bases, and 11 bases stayed unmatched. Germline-derived CDR1 and CDR2 are SGHRS and YFSETQ. This chain's CDR3 is CASQPGSGVYNEQFF. The DNA of the CDR3 is TGCGCCAGCCAACCGGGGAGCGGGGTTTACAATGAGCAGTTCTTC.

The chain couples TRBV28 to TRBJ1-1; D is ambiguous. The CDR3 totals 14 residues. Germline CDR1 is MDHEN and CDR2 is SYDVKM. Deletions cut 4 bases from V and 3 bases from J, with 12 bases between. The CDR3, as DNA: TGTGCCAGCAGTTCGAAACGGGCCTACACTGAAGCTTTCTTT. It codes for CASSSKRAYTEAFF.

In its sample, this clone was seen a few times. The chain links TRBV7-9 to TRBJ2-5; D could derive from TRBD1 or TRBD2 (6 bases each). Germline CDR1 reads SEHNR; CDR2 reads FQNEAQ (reference sequence). The CDR3 totals 14 residues. The V end lost 5 bases, the J end lost 2 bases, and 12 bases lay between the germline ends. CDR3: CASSLGGGQETQYF. CDR3 bases: TGTGCCAGCAGCCTAGGAGGGGGGCAAGAGACCCAGTACTTC.

The chain combines TRBV5-1 with TRBJ2-5, with D unresolved. V shed 6 bases and J shed 7 bases, with 19 bases lying between them. The CDR3 has 14 residues. The germline CDR1 and CDR2 sequences are SGHRS and YFSETQ. CDR3 loop: CASTQLQSSVTQYF. DNA of the CDR3: TGCGCCAGCACTCAACTTCAGAGTTCAGTGACCCAGTACTTC.

V and J are TRBV9 and TRBJ2-2; the match to TRBD1 covers 8 bases. CDR1 and CDR2 (germline): SGDLS, YYNGEE. The CDR3 runs to 16 residues. The ends lost 4 bases at V and 0 bases at J; junction bases unmatched: 5. The DNA of the CDR3 is TGTGCCAGCAGCTTTACAGGGGGAGCGAACACCGGGGAGCTGTTTTTT. Translation: CASSFTGGANTGELFF.

The CDR3 region has the DNA TGCGCCAGCAGCTTGGGAGGTTATGGCAATCAGCCCCAGCATTTT. This gives the protein CASSLGGYGNQPQHF. The V call is TRBV5-1, the J call TRBJ1-5; D ambiguous. Germline V gene data show CDR1 as SGHRS and CDR2 as YFSETQ. The CDR3 covers 15 residues. The V gene lost 0 bases and the J gene lost 2 bases, with 9 bases spanning the gap.

V gene TRBV7-6 combines with J gene TRBJ2-1; D is unresolved. The CDR3 contains 13 residues. The germline V gene encodes CDR1 SGHVS and CDR2 FNYEAQ. V lost 4 bases and J lost 6, with 10 bases in between. The DNA for the CDR3 is TGTGCCAGCAGCTCAGAACAGCGCAATGAGCAGTTCTTC. It is translated as CASSSEQRNEQFF.

This clone was seen once. The J gene is TRBJ1-2, the V gene TRBV6-5; TRBD1 is a possible D gene (6 bases). V lost 6 bases to trimming and J lost 4 bases, with 15 bases between them. The CDR3 runs to 14 residues. Germline V lookup: CDR1 MNHEY, CDR2 SVGAGI. CDR3 in amino acids: CASSSNRVSYGYTF. CDR3 nucleotide sequence: TGTGCCAGCAGCTCTAACAGGGTTAGCTATGGCTACACCTTC.

This rearrangement joins TRBV7-6 to TRBJ2-5, with D perhaps TRBD1 or TRBD2 (5 bases each). This CDR3 has 11 amino acids. The germline V gene encodes CDR1 SGHVS and CDR2 FNYEAQ. The V end was cut by 5 bases, the J end by 4 bases, with 5 bases between. CDR3 sequence (DNA): TGTGCCAGCAGCGGGGGAGAGACCCAGTACTTC. Translating it yields CASSGGETQYF.

The chain combines TRBV7-3 with TRBJ2-3; perhaps D is TRBD1 or TRBD2 (6 bases each). V was cut by 7 bases and J by 2 bases, with 13 bases left in between. From germline, CDR1 is SGHTA and CDR2 FQGTGA. The CDR3 spans 14 residues. CDR3 sequence reads: CASKGGQPTDTQYF. CDR3 in DNA: TGTGCCAGCAAGGGGGGCCAGCCCACAGATACGCAGTATTTT.

The V call is TRBV2, the J call TRBJ2-5, with 9 bases that match TRBD2. Trimming took 3 bases from V and 5 from J; bases not matched to a gene: 7. The CDR3 length is 15 residues. Germline lookup yields CDR1 SNHLY and CDR2 FYNNEI. CDR3 DNA sequence: TGTGCCAGCAGTGACTCCGGGACTAGCCGTGAGACCCAGTACTTC. Its translation is CASSDSGTSRETQYF. The full variable domain, with the rest looked up from reference TRBV2 and TRBJ2-5, is EPEVTQTPSHQVTQMGQEVILRCVPISNHLYFYWYRQILGQKVEFLVSFYNNEISEKSEIFDDQFSVERPDGSNFTLKIRSTKLEDSAMYFCASSDSGTSRETQYFGPGTRLLVL.

The V and J genes are TRBV7-6 and TRBJ2-7; 7 nucleotides match TRBD2. Looked up from germline, CDR1 is SGHVS and CDR2 is FNYEAQ. The CDR3 is 14 residues long. V lost 3 bases, J lost 2 bases, and 4 bases stayed unmatched. The CDR3 loop is CASSFGGDAYEQYF. The CDR3 bases are TGTGCCAGCAGCTTTGGGGGGGACGCCTACGAGCAGTACTTC.

V and J are TRBV9 and TRBJ1-5, with no clear D. The germline V and J ends were trimmed by 0 bases and 4 bases, with 8 bases remaining between them. Germline loops: CDR1 SGDLS, CDR2 YYNGEE. CDR3 length: 14 residues. CDR3 coding DNA: TGTGCCAGCAGCGTAGAGGGAGGGAATCAGCCCCAGCATTTT. Translated, it gives CASSVEGGNQPQHF.

The CDR3 reads CATSRATGYNEQFF. In nucleotides, the CDR3 is TGTGCCACCAGCAGAGCTACAGGGTACAATGAGCAGTTCTTC. The gene calls are TRBV15 and TRBJ2-1, with D possibly TRBD1 on 6 matching bases. V dropped 1 base and J dropped 4 bases, with 8 bases sitting between them. The germline V gene has CDR1 LNHNV and CDR2 YYDKDF (reference sequence). The CDR3 runs 14 residues.

This chain connects TRBV5-1 to TRBJ1-1, with 12 positions matching TRBD1. The ends lost 3 bases at V and 4 bases at J; junction bases unmatched: 10. The CDR3 covers 17 residues. Germline-derived CDR1 and CDR2 are SGHRS and YFSETQ. CDR3 DNA sequence: TGCGCCAGCAGCTACTCGGGACAGGGGGCGCACAGCACTGAAGCTTTCTTT. This translates into CASSYSGQGAHSTEAFF.

The rearrangement uses TRBV11-2 and TRBJ1-2, with unresolved D. V was clipped by 5 bases and J by 2 bases, with 15 bases between them. Germline V CDR1 and CDR2: SGHAT, FQNNGV. CDR3 length: 15 amino acids. The CDR3 loop reads CASSGYRDSNYGYTF. CDR3 nucleotide sequence: TGTGCCAGCAGCGGGTACCGGGATTCCAACTATGGCTACACCTTC.

This rearrangement joins TRBV27 to TRBJ2-3; the D call may be TRBD1 or TRBD2 (6 bases each). Germline V gene data show CDR1 as MNHEY and CDR2 as SMNVEV (reference sequence). The CDR3 contains 14 residues. Trimming cost V 3 bases and J 7 bases, with 14 bases left between them. CDR3 sequence: CASSFRGRGNTQYF. Written as DNA, the CDR3 is TGTGCCAGCAGTTTCAGGGGCCGGGGGAATACGCAGTATTTT.

The chain uses TRBV9 and TRBJ1-2; the D is unclear. Germline CDR1 SGDLS, CDR2 YYNGEE. The CDR3 runs 14 residues. The germline V and J ends were trimmed by 0 bases and 2 bases, with 8 bases remaining between them. CDR3 sequence (DNA): TGTGCCAGCAGCGTAGGTCAGGCCAACTATGGCTACACCTTC. Translation gives CASSVGQANYGYTF.

This chain links TRBV7-9 with TRBJ2-5, with 8 bases lining up with TRBD1. The CDR3 runs to 14 residues. Trimming took 3 bases from V and 11 from J; bases not matched to a gene: 11. Per germline, CDR1 SEHNR and CDR2 FQNEAQ (reference sequence). DNA for the CDR3: TGTGCCAGCAGCTTTTCGCAGGGGGCGAGGGAGCAGTACTTC. Translation gives CASSFSQGAREQYF.

The genes are TRBV19 and TRBJ2-7; D is perhaps TRBD1 (5 bases). The CDR3 has 12 residues. CDR1 LNHDA and CDR2 SQIVND come from the germline V gene (reference sequence). The V end was cut by 7 bases, the J end by 6 bases, with 13 bases between. The CDR3 region is CASKGPASEQYF. The CDR3 coding sequence is TGTGCCAGTAAGGGGCCGGCGTCCGAGCAGTACTTC.